The following is a T cell receptor (beta chain) sequence with its context. What it binds is unknown. One end of the junction varies from germline; a read error may be responsible. CDR1 is SGHKS and CDR2 is YYEKEE in the germline V gene (reference sequence). The length of the CDR3 is 16 residues. These data are taken from a study of cytomegalovirus exposure and HLA in healthy donors. Notes on the study in general: A later analysis reportedly found that, within productive TCRs, an Asian-associated ancestry cluster had fewer N-insertions than the mean observed across the roughly 700 donors. Accurate prediction of most subjects' HLA-A and HLA-B alleles from TCR beta sequences was reported. The productive fraction for most TCR beta V segments was about 90% or about 30% in an earlier analysis. The study labeled 164 TCR beta chains cytomegalovirus-associated.

The PCR used 60 Vbeta and 13 Jbeta primers. The data were produced by immunoSEQ multiplex PCR, yet TCRdb's version contains in-frame clones alone and is incomplete. The data contain fewer than 200,000 clones, roughly nine tenths of them seen just once; the ten biggest clones take up about 1%. The sequence was collected from a boy younger than 10 in good health and CMV-seronegative. The sample taken for sequencing was PBMCs. The chain has TRBV5-5 and TRBJ2-2; perhaps TRBD2 as D (6 bases). CDR3 sequence (DNA): TGTGCCAGCAGGGGCGGCGGGACTGAACTCACCAGGGAGCTGTTTTTT. This codes for CASRGGGTELTRELFF. Full variable domain (rest looked up from reference TRBV5-5 and TRBJ2-2): DAGVTQSPTHLIKTRGQQVTLRCSPISGHKSVSWYQQVLGQGPQFIFQYYEKEERGRGNFPDRFSARQFPNYSSELNVNALLLGDSALYLCASRGGGTELTRELFFGEGSRLTVL.